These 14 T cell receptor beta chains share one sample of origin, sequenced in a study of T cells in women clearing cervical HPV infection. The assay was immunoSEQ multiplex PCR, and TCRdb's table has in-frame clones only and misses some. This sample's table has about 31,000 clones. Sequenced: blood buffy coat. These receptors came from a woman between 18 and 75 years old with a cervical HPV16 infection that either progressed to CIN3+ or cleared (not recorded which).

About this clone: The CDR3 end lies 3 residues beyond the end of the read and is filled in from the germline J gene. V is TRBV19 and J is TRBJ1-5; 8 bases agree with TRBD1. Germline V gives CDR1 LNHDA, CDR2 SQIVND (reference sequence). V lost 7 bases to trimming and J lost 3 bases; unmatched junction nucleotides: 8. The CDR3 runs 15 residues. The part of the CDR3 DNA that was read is TGTGCCAGTATCCCGGACAGGGACTACAATCAGCCC. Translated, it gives CASIPDRDYNQP. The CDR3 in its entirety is CASIPDRDYNQPQHF.

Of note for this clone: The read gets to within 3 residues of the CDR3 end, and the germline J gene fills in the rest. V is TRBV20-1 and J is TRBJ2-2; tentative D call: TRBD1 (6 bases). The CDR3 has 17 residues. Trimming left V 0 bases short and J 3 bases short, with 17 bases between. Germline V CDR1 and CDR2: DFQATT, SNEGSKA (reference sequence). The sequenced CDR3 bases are TGCAGTGCTAGAGATAAGGACAGCCCGGCGGACACCGGGGAG. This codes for CSARDKDSPADTGE. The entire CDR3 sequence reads CSARDKDSPADTGELFF.

The CDR3 DNA, read in part, is TGTGCCTGGAGTGTCCTCCGGACAGGGGGCACCTATGGT. Its translation: CAWSVLRTGGTYG. The entire CDR3 protein reads CAWSVLRTGGTYGQYF. The chain recombines TRBV30 with TRBJ2-4; the match to TRBD1 covers 11 bases. The DNA ends 3 residues before the CDR3 does, and the rest of the CDR3 is filled in from the germline J gene. Germline CDR1 and CDR2: GTSNPN and SVGIG (reference sequence). This CDR3 spans 16 amino acids.

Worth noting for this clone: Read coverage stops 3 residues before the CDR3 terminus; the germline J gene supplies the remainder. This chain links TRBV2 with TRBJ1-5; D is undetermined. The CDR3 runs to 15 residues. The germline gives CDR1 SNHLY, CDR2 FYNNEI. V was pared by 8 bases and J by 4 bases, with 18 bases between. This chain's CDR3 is CASQPSIRKNQPQHF. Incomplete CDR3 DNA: TGTGCCAGCCAACCTAGTATACGAAAAAATCAGCCC.

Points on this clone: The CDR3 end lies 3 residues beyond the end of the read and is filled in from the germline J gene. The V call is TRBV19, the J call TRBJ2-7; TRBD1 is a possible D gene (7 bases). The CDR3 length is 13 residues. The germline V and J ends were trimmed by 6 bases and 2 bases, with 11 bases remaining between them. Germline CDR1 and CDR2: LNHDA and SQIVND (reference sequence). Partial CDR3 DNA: TGTGCCAGTAGCAGGGGGGTCGCCTACGAG. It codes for CASSRGVAYE. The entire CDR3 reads CASSRGVAYEQYF.

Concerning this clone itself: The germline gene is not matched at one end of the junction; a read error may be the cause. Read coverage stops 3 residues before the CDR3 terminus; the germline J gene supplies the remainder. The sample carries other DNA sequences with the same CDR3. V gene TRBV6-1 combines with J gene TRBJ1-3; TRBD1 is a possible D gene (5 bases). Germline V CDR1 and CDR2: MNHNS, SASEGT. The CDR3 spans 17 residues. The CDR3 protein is CASSEGRLGGVGNTIYF. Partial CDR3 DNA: TGTGCCAGCAGTGAAGGTCGCCTGGGGGGAGTAGGTAACACA.

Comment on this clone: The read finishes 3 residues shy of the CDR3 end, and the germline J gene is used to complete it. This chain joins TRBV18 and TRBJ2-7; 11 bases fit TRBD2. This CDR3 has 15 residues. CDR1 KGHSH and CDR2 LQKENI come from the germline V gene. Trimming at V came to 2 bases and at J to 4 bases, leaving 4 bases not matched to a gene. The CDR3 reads CASSPGGTSGYEQYF. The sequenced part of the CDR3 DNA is TGTGCCAGCTCACCAGGCGGGACTAGCGGTTACGAG.

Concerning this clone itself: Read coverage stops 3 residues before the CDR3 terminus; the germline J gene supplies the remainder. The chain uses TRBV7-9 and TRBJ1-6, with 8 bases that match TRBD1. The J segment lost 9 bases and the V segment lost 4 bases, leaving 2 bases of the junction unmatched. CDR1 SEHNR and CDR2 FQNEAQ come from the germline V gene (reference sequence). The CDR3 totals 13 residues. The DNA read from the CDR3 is TGTGCCAGCAGCTCCGGGACAGGTTCACCC. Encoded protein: CASSSGTGSP. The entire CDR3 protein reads CASSSGTGSPLHF.

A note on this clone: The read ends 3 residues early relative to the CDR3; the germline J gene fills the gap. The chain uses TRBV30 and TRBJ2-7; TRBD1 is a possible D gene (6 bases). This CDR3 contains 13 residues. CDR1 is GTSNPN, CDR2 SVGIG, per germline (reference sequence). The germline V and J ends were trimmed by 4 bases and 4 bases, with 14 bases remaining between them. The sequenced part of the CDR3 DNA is TGTGCCTGGACTACAGGGAATGGGTACGAG. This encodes CAWTTGNGYE. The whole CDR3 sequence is CAWTTGNGYEQYF.

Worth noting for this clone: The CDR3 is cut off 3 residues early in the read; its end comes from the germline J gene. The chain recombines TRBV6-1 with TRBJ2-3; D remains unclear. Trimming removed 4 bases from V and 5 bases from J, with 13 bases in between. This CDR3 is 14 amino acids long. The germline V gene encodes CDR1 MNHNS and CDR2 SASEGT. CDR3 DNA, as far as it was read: TGTGCCAGCAGTGCTTCTGACATGGGAGATACG. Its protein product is CASSASDMGDT. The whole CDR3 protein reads CASSASDMGDTQYF.

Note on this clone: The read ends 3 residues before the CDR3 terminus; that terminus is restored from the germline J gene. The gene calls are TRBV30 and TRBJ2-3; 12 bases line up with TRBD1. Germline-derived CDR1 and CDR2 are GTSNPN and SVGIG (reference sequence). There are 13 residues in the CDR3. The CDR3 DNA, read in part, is TGTGCCTGTGGGACAGGGGGCAATCAGCCG. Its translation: CACGTGGNQP. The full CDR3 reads CACGTGGNQPQYF.

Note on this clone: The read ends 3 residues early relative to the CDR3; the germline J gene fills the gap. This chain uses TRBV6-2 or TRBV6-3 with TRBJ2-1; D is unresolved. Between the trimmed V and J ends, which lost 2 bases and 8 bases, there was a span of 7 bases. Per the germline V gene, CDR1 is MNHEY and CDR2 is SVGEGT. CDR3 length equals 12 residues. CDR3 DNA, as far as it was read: TGTGCCAGCAGTTACACGGTCCATGAG. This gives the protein CASSYTVHE. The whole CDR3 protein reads CASSYTVHEQFF.

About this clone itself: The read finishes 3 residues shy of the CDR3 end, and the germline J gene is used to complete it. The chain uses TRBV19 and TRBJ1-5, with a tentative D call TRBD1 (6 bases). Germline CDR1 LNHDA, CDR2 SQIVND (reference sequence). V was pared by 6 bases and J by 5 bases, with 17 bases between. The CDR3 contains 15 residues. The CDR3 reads CASSPGGAQYQPQHF. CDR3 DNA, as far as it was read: TGTGCCAGTAGCCCGGGGGGCGCTCAATATCAGCCC. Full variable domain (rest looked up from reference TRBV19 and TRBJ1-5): DGGITQSPKYLFRKEGQNVTLSCEQNLNHDAMYWYRQDPGQGLRLIYYSQIVNDFQKGDIAEGYSVSREKKESFPLTVTSAQKNPTAFYLCASSPGGAQYQPQHFGDGTRLSIL.

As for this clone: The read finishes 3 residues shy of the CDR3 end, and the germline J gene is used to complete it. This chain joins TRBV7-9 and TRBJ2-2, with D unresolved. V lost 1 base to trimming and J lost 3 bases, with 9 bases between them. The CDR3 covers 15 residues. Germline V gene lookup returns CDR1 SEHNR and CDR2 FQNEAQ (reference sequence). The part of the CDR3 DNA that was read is TGTGCCAGCAGCTTAGACTCCGCCCACACCGGGGAG. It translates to CASSLDSAHTGE. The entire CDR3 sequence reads CASSLDSAHTGELFF.